This T cell receptor (beta chain) was sequenced during a study of blood T cells in healthy people across ages. Findings and limits, study-wide: Roughly linear age-related decline in beta diversity appeared, significant by age approximately 41.

A J-beta primer mix and a sample-barcoded 5' primer were used in a second PCR of about 7 to 12 cycles. TCRdb analysed the 5' RACE reads with MiXCR anew, one entry per CDR3 protein. The sample includes 550,000 to 600,000 distinct CDR3 sequences, 45% to 55% seen only once; the top ten take around 25%. This CDR3 has 16 residues. Germline loops: CDR1 SQVTM, CDR2 ANQGSEA. V was shortened by 5 bases and J by 0 bases, with 17 bases between the two germline ends. Details on this clonotype: Its target is unknown.

The chain carries TRBV29-1 and TRBJ2-1, with D tentatively TRBD2 (6 bases). The sequence was obtained from a man older than 75 in good health. Sequenced: blood. The CDR3 reads CSVRGPPGSSYNEQFF. In DNA, the CDR3 is TGCAGCGTTCGTGGGCCTCCCGGGAGCTCCTACAATGAGCAGTTCTTC.